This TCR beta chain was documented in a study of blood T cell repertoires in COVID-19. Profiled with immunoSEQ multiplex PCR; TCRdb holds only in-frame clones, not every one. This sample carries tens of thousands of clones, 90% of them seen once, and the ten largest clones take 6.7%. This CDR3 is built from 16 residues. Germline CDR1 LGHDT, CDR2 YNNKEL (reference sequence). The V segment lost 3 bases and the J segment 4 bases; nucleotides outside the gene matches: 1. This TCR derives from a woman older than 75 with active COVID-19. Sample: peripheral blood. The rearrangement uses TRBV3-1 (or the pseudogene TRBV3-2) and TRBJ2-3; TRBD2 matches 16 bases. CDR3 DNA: TGTGCCAGCAGCCAGGGGACTAGCGGGGGGGCAGATACGCAGTATTTT. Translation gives CASSQGTSGGADTQYF.